This passage covers 14 T cell receptor beta chains from one sample sequenced in a study of control samples from healthy donors and cancer patients (dated by TCRdb to the early 2020s). Library preparation employed the immunoSEQ multiplex PCR assay. As stored in TCRdb, this immuneACCESS dataset retains in-frame rearrangements with V and J assigned. A fraction of the clones does not appear; measured against another copy, unresolved V genes explain less than half of the discrepancy, and the remainder lacks a known reason. The sample includes some 410,000 clones, with 80% to 95% observed a single time. The ten biggest clones cover 5.5% to 7.5% of the sample. Sequenced material: PBMCs. These receptors were collected from a man in his forties or fifties with head and neck cancer.

The J gene is TRBJ2-3, the V gene TRBV6-4; TRBD2 matches at 7 bases. Trimming took 2 bases from V and 1 from J; bases not matched to a gene: 0. The length of the CDR3 is 14 residues. The germline CDR1 and CDR2 sequences are MRHNA and SNTAGT. CDR3 in amino acids: CASSDGGGTDTQYF. The CDR3 coding sequence is TGTGCCAGCAGTGACGGGGGGGGCACAGATACGCAGTATTTT.

V gene TRBV5-1 combines with J gene TRBJ2-5; 8 nucleotides line up with TRBD2. The CDR3 is made up of 14 amino acids. Germline CDR1 and CDR2: SGHRS and YFSETQ. V lost 4 bases and J lost 3; bases outside the gene matches: 5. The CDR3 reads CASSPTGGEETQYF. For the CDR3, the DNA is TGCGCCAGCAGCCCGACGGGGGGGGAAGAGACCCAGTACTTC. The full variable domain, its missing parts supplied by reference TRBV5-1 and TRBJ2-5, is KAGVTQTPRYLIKTRGQQVTLSCSPISGHRSVSWYQQTPGQGLQFLFEYFSETQRNKGNFPGRFSGRQFSNSRSEMNVSTLELGDSALYLCASSPTGGEETQYFGPGTRLLVL.

The chain couples TRBV7-8 to TRBJ2-3; D is possibly TRBD2 (8 bases). The CDR3 is 16 residues long. With 5 bases removed from V and 3 bases from J, the gap between germline ends came to 18 bases. CDR1 and CDR2 from the germline V gene are SGHVS and FQNEAQ. The CDR3 is CASSISGTASTDTQYF. DNA of the CDR3: TGTGCCAGCAGCATTAGCGGGACAGCAAGTACAGATACGCAGTATTTT.

The genes are TRBV5-6 and TRBJ2-3; 12 bases are a match to TRBD1. This CDR3 spans 15 amino acids. V was clipped by 5 bases and J by 8 bases; unmatched bases: 9. Germline CDR1 reads SGHDT; CDR2 reads YYEEEE. The CDR3 sequence is CASSLPGQGAGTQYF. Here the CDR3 DNA reads TGTGCCAGCAGTTTGCCGGGACAGGGGGCCGGTACGCAGTATTTT. The entire variable domain, with the rest obtained from reference TRBV5-6 and TRBJ2-3, is as follows: DAGVTQSPTHLIKTRGQQVTLRCSPKSGHDTVSWYQQALGQGPQFIFQYYEEEERQRGNFPDRFSGHQFPNYSSELNVNALLLGDSALYLCASSLPGQGAGTQYFGPGTRLTVL.

Points on this clone: Its ends do not fully match the called genes, so a read error is possible. The gene calls are TRBV19 and TRBJ2-1; TRBD2 agrees at 13 bases. CDR3 size: 16 residues. Germline-derived CDR1 and CDR2 are LNHDA and SQIVND (reference sequence). CDR3 sequence reads: CVSSIVGTSGITEQFF. CDR3 coding DNA: TGTGTCAGTAGTATAGTTGGGACTAGCGGGATCACTGAGCAGTTCTTC.

The J gene is TRBJ2-1, the V gene TRBV24-1; D may be TRBD1 (5 bases). Trimming removed 4 bases at V and 6 bases at J, with 9 bases between. In germline, CDR1 is KGHDR, CDR2 SFDVKD. The CDR3 consists of 13 residues. The CDR3 region is CATSDSRANEQFF. CDR3 DNA sequence: TGTGCCACCAGTGACTCCAGGGCCAATGAGCAGTTCTTC.

The J gene is TRBJ2-3, the V gene TRBV5-1, with D unclear. This CDR3 spans 14 amino acids. Germline V gene sequence: CDR1 SGHRS, CDR2 YFSETQ. Trimming stripped 4 bases from V and 5 bases from J, with 14 bases between. The CDR3 DNA reads as TGCGCCAGCAGCGACCCGGACGCTATAGATACGCAGTATTTT. Translation: CASSDPDAIDTQYF.

This clone showed up just a few times. V gene TRBV6-5 combines with J gene TRBJ1-2; 8 nucleotides align to TRBD1. This CDR3 comprises 15 residues. Trimming cost V 5 bases and J 4 bases; bases outside gene matches: 9. The germline gives CDR1 MNHEY, CDR2 SVGAGI. The CDR3 loop reads CASSPRTGTSYGYTF. The DNA of the CDR3 is TGTGCCAGCAGTCCCCGGACAGGGACTTCCTATGGCTACACCTTC.

This chain connects TRBV5-1 to TRBJ2-7; D gene ambiguous. CDR3 length: 16 amino acids. Germline assignment: CDR1 SGHRS and CDR2 YFSETQ. V gave up 4 bases and J gave up 4 bases, with 21 bases separating them. CDR3 DNA: TGCGCCAGCAGCCCATCTTGGGTCAATGTACGGTACGAGCAGTACTTC. Translation gives CASSPSWVNVRYEQYF. Filled out from reference TRBV5-1 and TRBJ2-7, the complete variable domain reads KAGVTQTPRYLIKTRGQQVTLSCSPISGHRSVSWYQQTPGQGLQFLFEYFSETQRNKGNFPGRFSGRQFSNSRSEMNVSTLELGDSALYLCASSPSWVNVRYEQYFGPGTRLTVT.

This chain links TRBV10-3 with TRBJ1-3; D unclear. V was shortened by 0 bases and J by 11 bases, with 11 bases between the two germline ends. The CDR3 consists of 13 residues. Germline CDR1 is ENHRY and CDR2 is SYGVKD. The CDR3 coding sequence is TGTGCCATCAGTGAGTCGGACCCTTATGCCATATATTTT. It is translated as CAISESDPYAIYF.

The V call is TRBV15, the J call TRBJ1-2; D is undetermined. There are 19 residues in the CDR3. The germline gives CDR1 LNHNV, CDR2 YYDKDF (reference sequence). V was cut by 5 bases and J by 2 bases, with 27 bases left in between. The CDR3, as DNA: TGTGCCACCAGCGGGAGGCCAGTCGAGATAGAGTGGTCGAACTATGGCTACACCTTC. Encoded protein: CATSGRPVEIEWSNYGYTF.

This chain connects TRBV10-3 to TRBJ1-1; the D is unclear. CDR1 is ENHRY and CDR2 is SYGVKD in the germline V gene. V dropped 1 base and J dropped 2 bases, with 8 bases sitting between them. The CDR3 extends over 14 amino acids. The CDR3 nucleotides are TGTGCCATCAGTGAGTATAGGGAAAACACTGAAGCTTTCTTT. It specifies CAISEYRENTEAFF.

The gene calls are TRBV7-9 and TRBJ2-3; D uncertain. Germline V gene lookup returns CDR1 SEHNR and CDR2 FQNEAQ (reference sequence). This CDR3 spans 12 amino acids. Trimming took off 3 bases at V and 8 bases at J, with 9 bases between the two ends. This CDR3 is CASSLLAGTQYF. The CDR3 DNA reads as TGTGCCAGCAGCTTGTTAGCCGGTACGCAGTATTTT.

The rearrangement links TRBV9 to TRBJ2-3, with TRBD2 matching 10 bases. The V and J ends lost 0 bases and 2 bases, in that order; junction bases with no gene match: 6. The CDR3 extends over 17 amino acids. CDR1 and CDR2 from the germline V gene are SGDLS and YYNGEE. CDR3 in DNA: TGTGCCAGCAGCGTAGGAGCAGCGGGGGGGTTCACAGATACGCAGTATTTT. Translation: CASSVGAAGGFTDTQYF.